Following are 21 T cell receptor beta chains from one sample sequenced in a study of naive and memory T cell subsets. An oligonucleotide containing a UMI was ligated to the 3' end of TCR cDNA. The SP2 primer and nested alpha and beta constant region primers amplified ligated cDNA in four rounds. TCRdb itself ran the 5' RACE reads through MiXCR, one entry per CDR3 protein. There are roughly 48,000 distinct CDR3 sequences in the sample; over 3.5% occur only once, and under 0.95% lies in the top ten. These receptors all stem from a female donor in good health.

This clonotype was recorded at least ten times. The chain is built from TRBV7-2 and TRBJ1-5, with D maybe TRBD1 (6 bases). Germline-derived CDR1 and CDR2 are SGHTA and FQGNSA. The CDR3 runs 15 residues. The V gene lost 6 bases and the J gene lost 4 bases, with 16 bases spanning the gap. CDR3 coding DNA: TGTGCCAGCAGTTTTCAGGGGTTAGGAAATCAGCCCCAGCATTTT. It specifies CASSFQGLGNQPQHF. Filled out from reference TRBV7-2 and TRBJ1-5, the complete variable domain reads GAGVSQSPSNKVTEKGKDVELRCDPISGHTALYWYRQSLGQGLEFLIYFQGNSAPDKSGLPSDRFSAERTGGSVSTLTIQRTQQEDSAVYLCASSFQGLGNQPQHFGDGTRLSIL.

The chain joins TRBV5-4 to TRBJ2-4; possible D gene TRBD2, 7 bases. The V end lost 1 base, the J end lost 7 bases, and 12 bases lay between the germline ends. CDR1 is SGHNT, CDR2 YYREEE, per germline (reference sequence). The CDR3 sequence is 14 residues long. The CDR3 loop is CASSLKGGGNIQYF. CDR3 DNA sequence: TGTGCCAGCAGCTTGAAAGGGGGAGGGAACATTCAGTACTTC. Drawing the rest from reference TRBV5-4 and TRBJ2-4, the complete variable domain is ETGVTQSPTHLIKTRGQQVTLRCSSQSGHNTVSWYQQALGQGPQFIFQYYREEENGRGNFPPRFSGLQFPNYSSELNVNALELDDSALYLCASSLKGGGNIQYFGAGTRLSVL.

This clonotype was seen many times. V usage is TRBV29-1 and J usage is TRBJ1-1, with no clear D. V was trimmed by 0 bases and J by 3 bases, leaving 8 bases between them. Germline CDR1 and CDR2: SQVTM and ANQGSEA. There are 13 residues in the CDR3. CDR3 nucleotide sequence: TGCAGCGTTGAAGATCCGGCTGACACTGAAGCTTTCTTT. Amino acid sequence: CSVEDPADTEAFF. Full variable domain (missing parts from reference TRBV29-1 and TRBJ1-1): SAVISQKPSRDICQRGTSLTIQCQVDSQVTMMFWYRQQPGQSLTLIATANQGSEATYESGFVIDKFPISRPNLTFSTLTVSNMSPEDSSIYLCSVEDPADTEAFFGQGTRLTVV.

This clonotype was detected many times. The J gene is TRBJ1-2, the V gene TRBV29-1; 9 positions agree with TRBD1. This CDR3 has 12 residues. The trim removed 7 bases at V and 4 bases at J, leaving 4 bases unmatched. CDR1 is SQVTM and CDR2 is ANQGSEA in the germline V gene. The CDR3 DNA follows: TGCAGCGGCGGACAGGGGACCTATGGCTACACCTTC. This codes for CSGGQGTYGYTF.

This clonotype showed up many times. This chain joins TRBV20-1 and TRBJ2-7; TRBD2 agrees at 10 bases. Germline loops: CDR1 DFQATT, CDR2 SNEGSKA (reference sequence). The CDR3 runs 15 residues. The V and J ends lost 0 bases and 3 bases, in that order; junction bases with no gene match: 5. Here the CDR3 DNA reads TGCAGTGCTAGAGATAGCGGGAGGAGTAACTACGAGCAGTACTTC. This encodes CSARDSGRSNYEQYF.

This clonotype occurred many times. CDR3: CSAWDRGLSEAFF. CDR3 in DNA: TGCAGTGCTTGGGACAGGGGGCTCTCTGAAGCTTTCTTT. This chain joins TRBV20-1 and TRBJ1-1, with 12 nucleotides matching TRBD1. This CDR3 contains 13 residues. CDR1 and CDR2 (germline): DFQATT, SNEGSKA (reference sequence). V was clipped by 5 bases and J by 6 bases; unmatched bases: 4.

This clonotype was observed many times. The chain links TRBV7-9 to TRBJ2-1, with 9 bases matching TRBD2. Per germline, CDR1 SEHNR and CDR2 FQNEAQ (reference sequence). The V gene end was trimmed by 1 base and the J gene end by 10 bases; junction bases not matched to a gene: 5. This CDR3 has 14 amino acids. The CDR3 loop reads CASSLGAGGLEQFF. CDR3 DNA sequence: TGTGCCAGCAGCTTAGGTGCGGGAGGGCTGGAGCAGTTCTTC. Based on the CDR3 plus reference TRBV7-9 and TRBJ2-1, the full variable domain is DTGVSQNPRHKITKRGQNVTFRCDPISEHNRLYWYRQTLGQGPEFLTYFQNEAQLEKSRLLSDRFSAERPKGSFSTLEIQRTEQGDSAMYLCASSLGAGGLEQFFGPGTRLTVL.

This clonotype was seen only a few times. Mismatch with germline at one junction end may stem from a read error. The chain joins TRBV18 to TRBJ1-2; D is perhaps TRBD1 (6 bases). This CDR3 has 13 residues. Germline loops: CDR1 KGHSH, CDR2 LQKENI. CDR3 sequence (DNA): TGTGCCAGCTCACCCCGACAGGAGTCTGGCGACACCTTC. Protein product: CASSPRQESGDTF.

Many counts were recorded for this clonotype. The chain employs TRBV28 and TRBJ2-5; D could derive from TRBD1 or TRBD2 (6 bases each). The V end was cut by 4 bases, the J end by 4 bases, with 10 bases between. This CDR3 is built from 13 residues. Germline V gene sequence: CDR1 MDHEN, CDR2 SYDVKM. CDR3 DNA: TGTGCCAGCAGTTCCGGGGGCACAGAGACCCAGTACTTC. As protein: CASSSGGTETQYF.

This clonotype came up many times. The chain couples TRBV6-1 to TRBJ1-5, with a possible D match to TRBD1 (5 bases). Germline V gives CDR1 MNHNS, CDR2 SASEGT. The germline V and J ends were trimmed by 5 bases and 7 bases, with 21 bases remaining between them. This CDR3 is 16 amino acids long. This CDR3 reads CASSLGITGLGQPQHF. For the CDR3, the DNA is TGTGCCAGCAGTCTCGGGATTACAGGCCTGGGACAGCCCCAGCATTTT.

At least ten counts were recorded for this clonotype. The chain employs TRBV28 and TRBJ2-2, with D hard to call. V was clipped by 5 bases and J by 5 bases, with 12 bases between them. In germline, CDR1 is MDHEN, CDR2 SYDVKM. This CDR3 has 14 amino acids. The CDR3 loop is CASSHLPETGELFF. Here the CDR3 DNA reads TGTGCCAGCAGTCATTTGCCAGAGACCGGGGAGCTGTTTTTT. The full variable domain, completed using reference TRBV28 and TRBJ2-2, is DVKVTQSSRYLVKRTGEKVFLECVQDMDHENMFWYRQDPGLGLRLIYFSYDVKMKEKGDIPEGYSVSREKKERFSLILESASTNQTSMYLCASSHLPETGELFFGEGSRLTVL.

This clonotype was counted ten times or more. CDR3 region: CASSLMGGELFF. CDR3 coding DNA: TGTGCCAGCAGCTTAATGGGCGGGGAGCTGTTTTTT. The chain carries TRBV7-9 and TRBJ2-2; D gene ambiguous. The germline gives CDR1 SEHNR, CDR2 FQNEAQ (reference sequence). V was pared by 2 bases and J by 7 bases, with 5 bases between. The CDR3 runs 12 residues.

This clonotype came up many times. V and J are TRBV3-1 and TRBJ1-5; possibly TRBD1 for D (6 bases). This CDR3 is built from 13 residues. The germline V and J ends were trimmed by 5 bases and 9 bases, with 14 bases remaining between them. Germline assignment: CDR1 LGHDT and CDR2 YNNKEL (reference sequence). CDR3 DNA: TGTGCCAGCAGCGAAGTGGGGGGGCGGCCCCAGCATTTT. Translated: CASSEVGGRPQHF.

V is TRBV11-1 and J is TRBJ1-1; 10 bases match TRBD1. Germline V CDR1 and CDR2: SGHAT, FQDESV (reference sequence). V gave up 3 bases and J gave up 5 bases; unmatched junction bases: 3. This CDR3 has 14 residues. Here the CDR3 DNA reads TGTGCCAGCAGCTTCCGGACAGGGGGGACTGAAGCTTTCTTT. It is translated as CASSFRTGGTEAFF.

This clonotype was observed many times. The CDR3 reads CASSPSDRPSETQYF. For the CDR3, the DNA is TGTGCCAGCTCACCTTCGGACAGGCCGTCGGAGACCCAGTACTTC. V is TRBV18 and J is TRBJ2-5; 7 bases map to TRBD1. Germline trimming cut 3 bases from V and 5 bases from J; bases unmatched to any gene: 9. This CDR3 spans 15 amino acids. Germline loops: CDR1 KGHSH, CDR2 LQKENI.

This clonotype was counted at least ten times. This rearrangement joins TRBV25-1 to TRBJ2-2; 11 bases fit TRBD2. The trim removed 10 bases at V and 4 bases at J, leaving 8 bases unmatched. This CDR3 has 15 residues. The V gene's germline CDR1 is MGHDK and CDR2 SYGVNS. This CDR3 reads CATSTSGRSTGELFF. In DNA, the CDR3 is TGTGCCACCTCAACTAGCGGGAGATCCACCGGGGAGCTGTTTTTT.

This clonotype was seen many times. This sequence joins TRBV21-1 and TRBJ1-1. TRBV21-1 is noted as a pseudogene. This CDR3 has 14 amino acids. This CDR3 is CASSNRTRGTEAFF. CDR3 bases: TGTGCCAGCAGCAACCGAACTAGGGGGACTGAAGCTTTCTTT.

The table lists this clonotype with many counts. The rearrangement joins TRBV28 to TRBJ1-1; D unclear. The germline V gene encodes CDR1 MDHEN and CDR2 SYDVKM. The germline V and J ends were trimmed by 3 bases and 1 base, with 15 bases remaining between them. The CDR3 totals 16 residues. The CDR3 sequence is CASSFAHGRKNTEAFF. In DNA form, the CDR3 reads TGTGCCAGCAGTTTCGCCCATGGGCGTAAGAACACTGAAGCTTTCTTT.

This clonotype appeared many times. The chain has TRBV10-1 and TRBJ2-5; TRBD1 matches 10 bases. Germline V lookup: CDR1 WNHNN, CDR2 SYGVQD (reference sequence). Trimming took 5 bases from V and 5 from J; bases not matched to a gene: 5. The CDR3 is made up of 14 amino acids. The CDR3 sequence: CASSRQGAEETQYF. CDR3 DNA sequence: TGCGCCAGCAGTAGACAGGGGGCGGAGGAGACCCAGTACTTC.

This clonotype was recorded at least ten times. This chain uses TRBV20-1 with TRBJ1-2; D not resolved. From germline, CDR1 is DFQATT and CDR2 SNEGSKA (reference sequence). Deletions cut 4 bases from V and 8 bases from J, with 17 bases between. The CDR3 runs to 13 residues. The CDR3 loop reads CSAIKVHPRGYTF. CDR3 DNA sequence: TGCAGTGCTATCAAGGTACACCCTAGGGGCTACACCTTC.

This clonotype was detected only a few times. This chain joins TRBV12-3 or TRBV12-4 and TRBJ2-2; D is undetermined. Between the trimmed V and J ends, which lost 7 bases and 5 bases, there was a span of 26 bases. This CDR3 region has 18 residues. CDR3 bases: TGTGCCAGCAATCACAAAACCTCAACTCTGGGATCGACCGGGGAGCTGTTTTTT. Encoded protein: CASNHKTSTLGSTGELFF.